Shown below are 23 T cell receptor beta chains from a single sample sequenced in a study of CD8+ T cells in alopecia areata. Reverse transcription of extracted RNA yielded cDNA, which provided the sequencing template. Data came from immunoSEQ multiplex PCR; TCRdb stores just in-frame clones and leaves some out. The table records about 150,000 clones, 85% to 90% of them present only once. This specimen consisted of CD8+ T cells sorted from blood, obtained at week 0. The receptors derive from a human donor with alopecia areata.

This chain connects TRBV2 to TRBJ2-1, with D uncertain. The germline gives CDR1 SNHLY, CDR2 FYNNEI. V dropped 2 bases and J dropped 0 bases, with 8 bases sitting between them. CDR3 length: 15 amino acids. In DNA form, the CDR3 reads TGTGCCAGCAGTGAACAGGCCGCCTCCTACAATGAGCAGTTCTTC. It translates to CASSEQAASYNEQFF.

V usage is TRBV27 and J usage is TRBJ1-3; D unclear. V lost 6 bases, J lost 8 bases, and 17 bases lay in between. The CDR3 has 14 residues. CDR1 and CDR2 (germline): MNHEY, SMNVEV (reference sequence). The CDR3 region is CASRTAADQDTIYF. CDR3 sequence (DNA): TGTGCCAGCAGGACGGCCGCCGATCAGGACACCATATATTTT.

V gene TRBV18 combines with J gene TRBJ1-5; D ambiguous. Trimming left V 5 bases short and J 1 base short, with 9 bases between. The CDR3 extends over 14 amino acids. Germline CDR1 KGHSH, CDR2 LQKENI. The CDR3 bases are TGTGCCAGCTCAGCGACCGAGAGCAATCAGCCCCAGCATTTT. Amino acid sequence: CASSATESNQPQHF. Together with reference TRBV18 and TRBJ1-5, the CDR3 gives the full variable domain: NAGVMQNPRHLVRRRGQEARLRCSPMKGHSHVYWYRQLPEEGLKFMVYLQKENIIDESGMPKERFSAEFPKEGPSILRIQQVVRGDSAAYFCASSATESNQPQHFGDGTRLSIL.

This rearrangement joins TRBV19 to TRBJ2-7; 9 bases are a match to TRBD2. CDR1 is LNHDA, CDR2 SQIVND, per germline (reference sequence). The V and J ends lost 3 bases and 2 bases, in that order; junction bases with no gene match: 2. CDR3 length: 14 residues. In DNA, the CDR3 is TGTGCCAGTAGTATGTCTAGCGGGGCCTACGAGCAGTACTTC. Its protein is CASSMSSGAYEQYF.

The sample holds one count of this clone. This chain links TRBV6-5 with TRBJ2-7; 7 positions agree with TRBD1. V dropped 1 base and J dropped 1; count of bases not matched to a gene: 4. The CDR3 is 15 amino acids. Germline V gene data show CDR1 as MNHEY and CDR2 as SVGAGI. As DNA, the CDR3 is TGTGCCAGCAGTTACTGGACAGGAAGTTCCTACGAGCAGTACTTC. Translated, it gives CASSYWTGSSYEQYF.

V usage is TRBV5-1 and J usage is TRBJ2-7; D possibly matches TRBD1 or TRBD2 (5 bases each). The CDR3 consists of 13 residues. Looked up from germline, CDR1 is SGHRS and CDR2 is YFSETQ. Trimming took 6 bases from V and 1 from J, leaving 11 bases between them. DNA for the CDR3: TGCGCCAGCATGGGGACCCGTTCCTACGAGCAGTACTTC. As protein: CASMGTRSYEQYF.

J is TRBJ2-7 and V is TRBV10-3, with a possible D match to TRBD2 (5 bases). Trimming took off 6 bases at V and 3 bases at J, with 15 bases between the two ends. This CDR3 is 14 amino acids long. Germline V gene sequence: CDR1 ENHRY, CDR2 SYGVKD. CDR3: CAIRADGVIYEQYF. The CDR3 bases are TGTGCCATCAGAGCCGACGGGGTTATCTACGAGCAGTACTTC.

The chain carries TRBV29-1 and TRBJ2-5, with a weak D call TRBD1 (5 bases). The CDR3 has 13 amino acids. V was shortened by 2 bases and J by 5 bases, with 12 bases between the two germline ends. Germline CDR1 SQVTM, CDR2 ANQGSEA. For the CDR3, the DNA is TGCAGCGTTGAAAGGGGCGTCGATGAGACCCAGTACTTC. Translated: CSVERGVDETQYF.

The V call is TRBV7-3, the J call TRBJ2-5; D is ambiguous. In germline, CDR1 is SGHTA, CDR2 FQGTGA. V was shortened by 1 base and J by 1 base, with 10 bases between the two germline ends. The CDR3 is 15 residues long. CDR3 DNA sequence: TGTGCCAGCAGCTTAAGCGGCGGCAGCCAAGAGACCCAGTACTTC. This encodes CASSLSGGSQETQYF.

This sequence joins TRBV13 and TRBJ1-5; no clear D gene. This CDR3 spans 14 amino acids. V was shortened by 4 bases and J by 4 bases, with 11 bases between the two germline ends. Germline assignment: CDR1 PRHDT and CDR2 FYEKMQ (reference sequence). This chain's CDR3 is CASSSQDYNQPQHF. Here the CDR3 DNA reads TGTGCCAGCAGCTCCCAGGACTATAATCAGCCCCAGCATTTT.

The V gene is TRBV6-6, the J gene TRBJ2-5; a weak D match, TRBD1 (6 bases). CDR1 MNHNY and CDR2 SVGAGI come from the germline V gene (reference sequence). The CDR3 loop spans 14 amino acids. V lost 6 bases and J 3 bases, leaving 14 bases between the germline ends. CDR3 protein: CASRIPRTEETQYF. The CDR3 DNA reads TGTGCCAGCAGGATTCCCCGGACAGAAGAGACCCAGTACTTC.

The rearrangement uses TRBV9 and TRBJ1-4; TRBD1 agrees at 7 bases. Trimming removed 2 bases from V and 4 bases from J; junction bases left unmatched: 5. Germline CDR1 and CDR2: SGDLS and YYNGEE. The CDR3 is 15 residues long. Here the CDR3 DNA reads TGTGCCAGCAGCGTCGCAGGGGGTGGTAATGAAAAACTGTTTTTT. Translation gives CASSVAGGGNEKLFF.

CDR3 residues: CASSEEPFPGNSPLHF. In DNA form, the CDR3 reads TGTGCCAGCAGTGAAGAGCCCTTCCCCGGTAATTCACCCCTCCACTTT. The chain employs TRBV2 and TRBJ1-6; D remains ambiguous. V gave up 1 base and J gave up 6 bases, with 13 bases separating them. CDR1 and CDR2 (germline): SNHLY, FYNNEI. This CDR3 is built from 16 residues.

This rearrangement joins TRBV5-6 to TRBJ1-4; 7 bases line up with TRBD1. After removal of 1 base from V and 8 bases from J, the junction contained 8 bases not matched to a gene. This CDR3 is built from 15 residues. CDR1 is SGHDT, CDR2 YYEEEE, per germline. This chain's CDR3 is CASSLTTGLKEKLFF. The CDR3 coding sequence is TGTGCCAGCAGCTTGACGACAGGGTTAAAAGAAAAACTGTTTTTT.

The J gene is TRBJ1-5, the V gene TRBV27, with D unresolved. V shed 0 bases and J shed 7 bases, with 7 bases lying between them. The germline gives CDR1 MNHEY, CDR2 SMNVEV (reference sequence). The CDR3 is 13 residues long. In nucleotides, the CDR3 is TGTGCCAGCAGTTTATCCGGCGGACAGCCCCAGCATTTT. Translating it yields CASSLSGGQPQHF.

This clone came up a few times. The rearrangement uses TRBV2 and TRBJ2-7; 9 bases line up with TRBD1. The V gene end was trimmed by 6 bases and the J gene end by 3 bases; junction bases not matched to a gene: 6. The germline gives CDR1 SNHLY, CDR2 FYNNEI. The CDR3 length is 14 residues. CDR3 loop: CASRNRDRDYEQYF. In DNA form, the CDR3 reads TGTGCCAGCAGAAACCGGGACAGGGACTACGAGCAGTACTTC. Full variable domain (rest looked up from reference TRBV2 and TRBJ2-7): EPEVTQTPSHQVTQMGQEVILRCVPISNHLYFYWYRQILGQKVEFLVSFYNNEISEKSEIFDDQFSVERPDGSNFTLKIRSTKLEDSAMYFCASRNRDRDYEQYFGPGTRLTVT.

The chain recombines TRBV19 with TRBJ2-6; tentative D call: TRBD1 (10 bases). Germline-derived CDR1 and CDR2 are LNHDA and SQIVND (reference sequence). The CDR3 runs to 23 residues. The V gene lost 4 bases and the J gene lost 0 bases, with 31 bases spanning the gap. The CDR3: CASSKLRDRGTSGRSSGANVLTF. The CDR3 DNA reads as TGTGCCAGTAGTAAACTCCGGGACAGGGGTACTAGCGGGCGCTCCTCTGGGGCCAACGTCCTGACTTTC.

The genes are TRBV5-1 and TRBJ2-1; TRBD2 aligns across 9 bases. Germline V gene lookup returns CDR1 SGHRS and CDR2 YFSETQ. The CDR3 loop spans 19 amino acids. After removal of 4 bases from V and 4 bases from J, the junction contained 18 bases not matched to a gene. In nucleotides, the CDR3 is TGCGCCAGCAGCCCGACTAACGACTTGCGGGGGGGCCTATACAATGAGCAGTTCTTC. Residues: CASSPTNDLRGGLYNEQFF.

V and J are TRBV7-6 and TRBJ2-1; TRBD2 is a possible D gene (6 bases). The CDR3 sequence is 13 residues long. Looked up from germline, CDR1 is SGHVS and CDR2 is FNYEAQ. Trimming left V 3 bases short and J 7 bases short, with 10 bases between. The CDR3 region is CASSLQRGNEQFF. DNA of the CDR3: TGTGCCAGCAGCTTGCAACGGGGGAATGAGCAGTTCTTC.

The chain employs TRBV19 and TRBJ2-7; 8 positions match TRBD2. The CDR3 length is 14 residues. Germline CDR1 and CDR2: LNHDA and SQIVND (reference sequence). Unmatched junction bases numbered 5, after V lost 5 bases and J lost 2 bases. Written as DNA, the CDR3 is TGTGCCAGTAGTCGCCGGGAGGGGGCCTACGAGCAGTACTTC. Protein sequence: CASSRREGAYEQYF.

This chain links TRBV30 with TRBJ2-7, with D perhaps TRBD1 (6 bases). V was cut by 1 base and J by 0 bases, with 16 bases left in between. Germline lookup yields CDR1 GTSNPN and CDR2 SVGIG (reference sequence). The length of the CDR3 is 16 residues. This chain's CDR3 is CAWSGKGTPFSYEQYF. The CDR3 DNA is TGTGCCTGGAGTGGCAAAGGGACACCATTCTCCTACGAGCAGTACTTC.

The sample holds one count of this clone. The rearrangement links TRBV9 to TRBJ1-1, with no clear D. This CDR3 contains 15 residues. V lost 3 bases and J 10 bases, leaving 22 bases between the germline ends. The V gene's germline CDR1 is SGDLS and CDR2 YYNGEE. The CDR3 reads CASSGRADGTPSAFF. For the CDR3, the DNA is TGTGCCAGCAGCGGGCGGGCCGACGGCACCCCGTCAGCTTTCTTT.

CDR3 loop: CASILGGELFF. DNA for the CDR3: TGTGCCAGCATTTTAGGCGGGGAGCTGTTTTTT. The gene calls are TRBV6-5 and TRBJ2-2, with D unresolved. CDR1 is MNHEY, CDR2 SVGAGI, per germline. V shed 7 bases and J shed 7 bases, with 7 bases lying between them. CDR3 size: 11 residues.